The 27 T cell receptor beta chains in this list originate from one sample, sequenced in a study of graft-versus-host responses after intestinal transplantation. The antigens of these receptors remain unknown. Measured with immunoSEQ multiplex PCR; TCRdb has only the in-frame clones, and not every one. Of nearly 110,000 clones listed, about 91% are singletons. The sequenced sample was unstimulated CD4+ T cells sorted from spleen or lymph node cells, obtained before transplant. Receptor source: a human donor who was the organ donor for an intestinal transplant.

The rearrangement joins TRBV4-2 to TRBJ2-1, with 11 bases lining up with TRBD2. The CDR3 is made up of 16 amino acids. In germline, CDR1 is LGHNA, CDR2 YNFKEQ. The junction had 6 bases not matched to a gene; V was cut back by 1 base and J by 7 bases. CDR3 region: CASSQGTSGSWNEQFF. Here the CDR3 DNA reads TGTGCCAGCAGCCAAGGAACTAGCGGGAGTTGGAATGAGCAGTTCTTC.

The chain couples TRBV6-1 to TRBJ2-5; TRBD2 might be the D (6 bases). The CDR3 consists of 15 residues. Germline lookup yields CDR1 MNHNS and CDR2 SASEGT. Trimming took off 6 bases at V and 5 bases at J, with 19 bases between the two ends. CDR3 nucleotide sequence: TGTGCCAGCAGGGCGGGAACTTATTTCCAGGAGACCCAGTACTTC. Amino acid sequence: CASRAGTYFQETQYF.

This chain connects TRBV7-9 to TRBJ1-4; tentatively, D is TRBD1 (6 bases). Trimming removed 5 bases from V and 8 bases from J, with 12 bases in between. Germline lookup yields CDR1 SEHNR and CDR2 FQNEAQ (reference sequence). The CDR3 runs to 13 residues. The CDR3: CASSPQGFEKLFF. Written as DNA, the CDR3 is TGTGCCAGCAGCCCACAGGGTTTCGAAAAACTGTTTTTT.

This chain connects TRBV6-1 to TRBJ2-2, with TRBD2 matching over 7 bases. Germline trimming cut 8 bases from V and 3 bases from J; bases unmatched to any gene: 3. Germline V CDR1 and CDR2: MNHNS, SASEGT. The CDR3 loop spans 13 amino acids. CDR3 sequence reads: CASGRGDTGELFF. The CDR3 DNA follows: TGTGCCAGCGGGAGGGGCGACACCGGGGAGCTGTTTTTT.

The V gene is TRBV13, the J gene TRBJ1-4; no clear D gene. Trimming cost V 1 base and J 4 bases, with 7 bases left between them. Germline V lookup: CDR1 PRHDT, CDR2 FYEKMQ (reference sequence). This CDR3 is 14 amino acids long. The CDR3 loop reads CASSLAPSNEKLFF. CDR3 coding DNA: TGTGCCAGCAGCTTAGCGCCCAGTAATGAAAAACTGTTTTTT.

The rearrangement uses TRBV19 and TRBJ2-5; no clear D gene. With 3 bases removed from V and 5 bases from J, the gap between germline ends came to 7 bases. The CDR3 has 12 amino acids. The germline CDR1 and CDR2 sequences are LNHDA and SQIVND (reference sequence). CDR3 coding DNA: TGTGCCAGTAGTATTAGTCGGGAGACCCAGTACTTC. As protein: CASSISRETQYF.

This chain links TRBV30 with TRBJ2-1; 9 bases map to TRBD1. CDR1 GTSNPN and CDR2 SVGIG come from the germline V gene (reference sequence). V was pared by 2 bases and J by 6 bases, with 11 bases of the junction left unmatched. This CDR3 has 16 amino acids. CDR3 nucleotide sequence: TGTGCCTGGAGTCACCGGGACAGGGTGTTAGGCAATGAGCAGTTCTTC. It yields the protein CAWSHRDRVLGNEQFF.

The CDR3 bases are TGTGCCAGCTCACCTCCACAGGGGGCCGCAGGAGAAAAACTGTTTTTT. Amino acids: CASSPPQGAAGEKLFF. The chain links TRBV18 to TRBJ1-4; 9 positions agree with TRBD1. V dropped 3 bases and J dropped 8; count of bases not matched to a gene: 10. The CDR3 runs to 16 residues. CDR1 is KGHSH and CDR2 is LQKENI in the germline V gene.

This rearrangement joins TRBV18 to TRBJ2-7, with a possible D match to TRBD1 (5 bases). From germline, CDR1 is KGHSH and CDR2 LQKENI. V dropped 2 bases and J dropped 4 bases, with 9 bases sitting between them. The length of the CDR3 is 13 residues. The CDR3 DNA reads TGTGCCAGCTCACCAGGGGCTGAATACGAGCAGTACTTC. The encoded protein is CASSPGAEYEQYF.

This chain connects TRBV29-1 to TRBJ1-2; D possibly corresponds to TRBD1 (5 bases). The CDR3 runs 12 residues. V was cut by 7 bases and J by 6 bases, with 15 bases left in between. CDR1 SQVTM and CDR2 ANQGSEA come from the germline V gene. CDR3 sequence (DNA): TGCAGCGACGCCGGGACGGTCGATGGCTACACCTTC. It translates to CSDAGTVDGYTF.

This chain joins TRBV18 and TRBJ1-5; no definite D call. The CDR3 sequence is 15 residues long. Germline lookup yields CDR1 KGHSH and CDR2 LQKENI. Trimming took off 3 bases at V and 4 bases at J, with 13 bases between the two ends. CDR3: CASSPVAVLNQPQHF. The CDR3 coding sequence is TGTGCCAGCTCACCCGTGGCAGTTCTGAATCAGCCCCAGCATTTT.

This sequence joins TRBV7-2 and TRBJ1-4, with TRBD1 identical over 9 bases. V dropped 1 base and J dropped 10; count of bases not matched to a gene: 10. The CDR3 contains 16 residues. Germline CDR1 is SGHTA and CDR2 is FQGNSA. CDR3 in amino acids: CASSLEGGDRAGKLFF. The CDR3 DNA sequence: TGTGCCAGCAGCTTAGAGGGGGGGGACAGGGCTGGAAAACTGTTTTTT.

The genes are TRBV19 and TRBJ2-3, with 7 bases fitting TRBD2. The CDR3 has 16 residues. Per germline, CDR1 LNHDA and CDR2 SQIVND (reference sequence). V trimming: 6 bases; J trimming: 1 base; junction bases outside the gene matches: 10. This chain's CDR3 is CASSTTSAGGTDTQYF. The CDR3 DNA reads TGTGCCAGTAGCACCACTAGTGCGGGGGGCACAGATACGCAGTATTTT.

The rearrangement uses TRBV12-5 and TRBJ1-1, with D possibly matching TRBD1 (5 bases). V was clipped by 0 bases and J by 6 bases, with 8 bases between them. Germline lookup yields CDR1 LGHNT and CDR2 FRNRAP. CDR3 length equals 13 residues. CDR3 nucleotide sequence: TGTGCTAGTGGTTTGGTATCGGGGCCTGAAGCTTTCTTT. This sequence encodes CASGLVSGPEAFF.

The V call is TRBV19, the J call TRBJ1-1; D remains ambiguous. The CDR3 length is 15 residues. V was shortened by 7 bases and J by 2 bases, with 17 bases between the two germline ends. Per the germline V gene, CDR1 is LNHDA and CDR2 is SQIVND (reference sequence). The CDR3 is CASTPSPSLNTEAFF. The CDR3 bases are TGTGCCAGTACCCCGAGCCCGTCCCTAAACACTGAAGCTTTCTTT.

The chain recombines TRBV6-4 with TRBJ2-1; weak D call: TRBD2 (5 bases). Germline V CDR1 and CDR2: MRHNA, SNTAGT. The CDR3 contains 14 residues. The V and J ends lost 5 bases and 8 bases respectively, with 16 bases between them. CDR3 region: CASSRGLAGDEQFF. The CDR3 coding sequence is TGTGCCAGCAGTCGGGGTCTGGCGGGCGATGAGCAGTTCTTC.

This chain uses TRBV6-1 with TRBJ2-7; D gene unclear. Per germline, CDR1 MNHNS and CDR2 SASEGT. Trimming removed 7 bases from V and 7 bases from J, with 23 bases in between. The CDR3 has 15 amino acids. CDR3 bases: TGTGCCAGCACCCAGAGCCAGGCCCGGGCCGGTGAGCAGTACTTC. This sequence encodes CASTQSQARAGEQYF.

The chain links TRBV2 to TRBJ2-5; the match to TRBD2 covers 9 bases. Trimming cost V 5 bases and J 4 bases; bases outside gene matches: 5. CDR3 length: 14 residues. Looked up from germline, CDR1 is SNHLY and CDR2 is FYNNEI. DNA for the CDR3: TGTGCCAGCAGTCCGGGACTAGCCCGAGAGACCCAGTACTTC. It yields the protein CASSPGLARETQYF.

CDR3 sequence reads: CASSVRGFTYEQYF. The CDR3 DNA reads as TGTGCCAGCAGTGTGCGGGGATTCACCTACGAGCAGTACTTC. The chain carries TRBV2 and TRBJ2-7, with D possibly matching TRBD2 (6 bases). The germline CDR1 and CDR2 sequences are SNHLY and FYNNEI. V lost 4 bases and J 2 bases, leaving 12 bases between the germline ends. The CDR3 contains 14 residues.

The chain joins TRBV6-1 to TRBJ2-7, with D perhaps matching TRBD2 (7 bases). V lost 6 bases to trimming and J lost 3 bases, with 15 bases between them. Germline V gene lookup returns CDR1 MNHNS and CDR2 SASEGT. The CDR3 runs 14 residues. The CDR3 here is CASRGGPAYYEQYF. The CDR3 DNA follows: TGTGCCAGCAGGGGGGGGCCGGCTTACTACGAGCAGTACTTC.

CDR3 sequence: CASSPSRLSSYEQYF. The CDR3 region has the DNA TGTGCCAGCTCACCGAGTAGATTAAGCTCCTACGAGCAGTACTTC. The chain combines TRBV18 with TRBJ2-7; D is unresolved. CDR1 KGHSH and CDR2 LQKENI come from the germline V gene. V was clipped by 3 bases and J by 0 bases, with 12 bases between them. The CDR3 has 15 residues.

The CDR3 loop is CASSQGQGYGYTF. CDR3 DNA: TGTGCCAGCAGCCAAGGACAGGGTTATGGCTACACCTTC. The J gene is TRBJ1-2, the V gene TRBV14; TRBD1 matches at 7 bases. Germline V gene data show CDR1 as SGHDN and CDR2 as FVKESK. Losses at the gene ends were 1 base for V and 5 bases for J; bases not matched to a gene: 1. The CDR3 length is 13 residues.

The rearrangement joins TRBV19 to TRBJ1-2; 8 nucleotides align to TRBD1. V shed 6 bases, J shed 6 bases, and the junction held 9 bases outside the gene matches. The germline gives CDR1 LNHDA, CDR2 SQIVND (reference sequence). The CDR3 is 14 amino acids. The CDR3 DNA is TGTGCCAGTAGGAGTTATGGGACAGGCCATGGCTACACCTTC. Translation: CASRSYGTGHGYTF.

This chain connects TRBV2 to TRBJ2-5, with unresolved D. CDR1 and CDR2 (germline): SNHLY, FYNNEI. The V and J ends lost 5 bases and 3 bases respectively, with 1 base between them. The CDR3 consists of 10 residues. CDR3 in DNA: TGTGCCAGCAGTAAAGAGACCCAGTACTTC. It codes for CASSKETQYF.

V is TRBV25-1 and J is TRBJ1-1, with 12 bases fitting TRBD1. V dropped 5 bases and J dropped 7; count of bases not matched to a gene: 8. This CDR3 contains 15 residues. Germline-derived CDR1 and CDR2 are MGHDK and SYGVNS. DNA of the CDR3: TGTGCCAGCAGTCCGGGACAGGGGGCGCAACGTGAAGCTTTCTTT. Its protein product is CASSPGQGAQREAFF.

This clone is a singleton in its sample. J is TRBJ1-1 and V is TRBV9, with D perhaps matching TRBD1 (5 bases). CDR1 and CDR2 (germline): SGDLS, YYNGEE. The V and J ends lost 4 bases and 0 bases respectively, with 16 bases between them. The CDR3 is 16 residues long. This CDR3 is CASSPRPGPMNTEAFF. For the CDR3, the DNA is TGTGCCAGCAGCCCACGTCCGGGACCCATGAACACTGAAGCTTTCTTT.

This clone was observed a few times. The chain combines TRBV6-1 with TRBJ1-2; 9 positions match TRBD1. Germline V lookup: CDR1 MNHNS, CDR2 SASEGT. V lost 5 bases to trimming and J lost 4 bases; unmatched junction nucleotides: 5. This CDR3 has 14 amino acids. The CDR3 sequence is CASSPDRGGYGYTF. CDR3 nucleotide sequence: TGTGCCAGCAGTCCGGACAGGGGAGGCTATGGCTACACCTTC.